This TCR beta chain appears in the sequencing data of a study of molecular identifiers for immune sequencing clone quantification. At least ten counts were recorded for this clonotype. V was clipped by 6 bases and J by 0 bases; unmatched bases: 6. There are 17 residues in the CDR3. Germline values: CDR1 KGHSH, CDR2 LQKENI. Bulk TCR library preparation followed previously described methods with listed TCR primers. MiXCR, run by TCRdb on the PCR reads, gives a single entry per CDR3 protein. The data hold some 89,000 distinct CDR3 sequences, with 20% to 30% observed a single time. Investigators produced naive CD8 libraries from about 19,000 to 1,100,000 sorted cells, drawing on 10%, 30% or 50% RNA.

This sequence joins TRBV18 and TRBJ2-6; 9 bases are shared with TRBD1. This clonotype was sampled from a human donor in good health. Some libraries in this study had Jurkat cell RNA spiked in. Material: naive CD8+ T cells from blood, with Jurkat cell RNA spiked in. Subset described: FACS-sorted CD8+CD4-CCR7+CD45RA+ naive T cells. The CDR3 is CASSRTGEPSGANVLTF. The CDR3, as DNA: TGTGCCAGCTCGCGGACAGGGGAGCCCTCTGGGGCCAACGTCCTGACTTTC.